This TCR beta chain derives from a study of blood T cells in healthy people across ages (dated by TCRdb to 2015 to 2017). Background for the entire study: In model experiments, template switching captured roughly one uniquely barcoded TCR beta cDNA molecule for every two T cells. For two donors (one aged 18 to 30 and one aged 80 or older), the study analyzed two additional independent replicas of 1 million unique cDNA reads from the same blood draw. The study measured age-related changes in TCR beta repertoire diversity using deep sequencing normalized with unique cDNA molecular identifiers. To avoid experimental bias, donors of different ages were spread randomly across the sequencing lanes. Donors were grouped into four age groups: young (average about 15 years), middle-aged (approximately 41), aged (62) and long-lived (around 82). The full study reports these points: As age increased, observed TCR beta diversity per million T cells dropped in a roughly linear way, and a significant reduction was already evident by age 40. Because donor CMV infection status was unknown, age-related changes in expanded clonotypes were potentially confounded. Compared with the aged group, the long-lived group had more naive CD4+ T cells, fewer expanded clones and increased TCR diversity, suggesting age selection. There was a strong correlation between observed TCR beta diversity and the percentage of naive T cells measured by flow cytometry. Since profiling was done on bulk unsorted PBMCs, naive and antigen-experienced compartments could not be conclusively compared. Estimates of total diversity from one million sequenced T cells were regarded as lower bounds and underestimates.

From the cysteine up to the phenylalanine, the CDR3 has a length of 13 residues. The sequence is cut down to CDR3 DNA, 39 bases in frame from base 1. CDR1 and CDR2, per the germline V gene, are SNHLY and FYNNEI. Deletion took 11 bases off V and 7 bases off J, with a span of 17 bases between the germline ends. With respect to this clonotype: The antigen it recognizes is unknown. No much larger clone is present one base from it, and per-base qualities are unavailable.

Donors were under 40 systemically healthy Caucasian individuals from Russia aged 6 to 90 years. Each donor gave approximately 9.4 milliliters of peripheral blood, drawn into EDTA-treated Vacutainer tubes. PBMCs were isolated by Ficoll-Paque density-gradient centrifugation, with at least 6 million obtained per sample. Total RNA, at least 5 micrograms per sample, was extracted from PBMCs with Trizol reagent. For every donor, an aliquot of PBMCs went through flow cytometry to measure the percentages of naive CD45RAhigh/CD27high T cells. Library construction relied on 5' RACE. These reads were obtained on an Illumina HiSeq 2500. A second PCR of roughly 6 to 11 cycles was run with a J-beta primer mix and a sample-barcoded 5' primer. Each TCR beta cDNA molecule received a unique molecular identifier from a template-switch 5' adaptor carrying 12 random nucleotides. Each sample yielded at least 2.5 million CDR3-containing paired-end reads. All of the RNA was converted into first-strand cDNA using the Mint cDNA synthesis kit, with a TRBC-specific oligonucleotide serving as the primer. All cDNA was treated with uracil-DNA glycosylase and then went through a first 18-cycle PCR with the universal primers M1SS and BC2_uni_R. The paper's processing steps were these. Normalization of each sample was performed by random selection of 1 million high-quality reads, each carrying a distinct molecular identifier. Instead of being binned into consensus sequences, reads with shared molecular identifiers were discarded. MiTCR, run with a Q25 quality threshold and the strictest error-elimination algorithm, handled CDR3 identification, clonotype clustering and error correction. A nonparametric unseen species model with Euler transformation was used to estimate a lower bound on total TCR beta diversity. TCRdb's own reprocessing of the public reads used fastp at Q25 and MiXCR and kept productive beta chains. For every CDR3 protein sequence, its rows merge into one entry that carries the most common genes and DNA. The V and J calls follow TCRdb's processing rather than the paper's. The sample table contains some 800,000 distinct CDR3 sequences; only one count was recorded for approximately 44% of them. The leading ten clones occupy around 21% of the sample.

This receptor was taken from a man aged 60 to 69 in good health. Here the chain combines TRBV2 and TRBJ1-4, with no confident D gene call. The specimen was blood. The CDR3 region has the sequence CAGRLKMGEKLFF. DNA sequence: TGTGCCGGGCGGCTCAAGATGGGTGAAAAACTGTTTTTT.